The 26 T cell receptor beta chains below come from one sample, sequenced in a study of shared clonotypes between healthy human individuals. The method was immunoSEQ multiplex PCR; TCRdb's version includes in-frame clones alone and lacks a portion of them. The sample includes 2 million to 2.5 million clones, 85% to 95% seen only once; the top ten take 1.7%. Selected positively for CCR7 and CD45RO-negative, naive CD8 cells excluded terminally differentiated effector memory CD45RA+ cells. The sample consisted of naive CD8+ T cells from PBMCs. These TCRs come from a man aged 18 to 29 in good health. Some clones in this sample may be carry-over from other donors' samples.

This CDR3 is CASSLSPGAGTEAFF. CDR3 DNA sequence: TGTGCCAGCAGCTTATCTCCGGGGGCGGGCACTGAAGCTTTCTTT. The V and J genes are TRBV7-3 and TRBJ1-1; D is perhaps TRBD1 (6 bases). This CDR3 is built from 15 residues. Germline V gives CDR1 SGHTA, CDR2 FQGTGA. The V and J ends lost 2 bases and 4 bases respectively, with 14 bases between them.

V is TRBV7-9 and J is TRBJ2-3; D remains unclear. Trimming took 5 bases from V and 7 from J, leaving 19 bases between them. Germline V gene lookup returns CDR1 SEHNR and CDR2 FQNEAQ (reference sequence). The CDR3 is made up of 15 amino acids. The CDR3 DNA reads TGTGCCAGCAGCCATACCCTGGAGCCTCTAAATACGCAGTATTTT. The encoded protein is CASSHTLEPLNTQYF.

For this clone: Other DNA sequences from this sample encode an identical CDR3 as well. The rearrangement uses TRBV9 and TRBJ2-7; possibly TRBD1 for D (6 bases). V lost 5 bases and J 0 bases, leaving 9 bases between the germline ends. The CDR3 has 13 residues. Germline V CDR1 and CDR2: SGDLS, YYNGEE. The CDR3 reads CASSGQSSYEQYF. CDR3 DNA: TGTGCCAGCAGTGGACAGAGCTCCTACGAGCAGTACTTC.

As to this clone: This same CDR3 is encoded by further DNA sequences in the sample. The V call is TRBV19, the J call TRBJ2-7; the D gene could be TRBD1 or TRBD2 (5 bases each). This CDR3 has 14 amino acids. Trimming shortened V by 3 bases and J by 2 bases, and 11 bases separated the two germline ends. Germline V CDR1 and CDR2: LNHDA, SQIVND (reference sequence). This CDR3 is CASSIGRGPYEQYF. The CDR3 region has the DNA TGTGCCAGTAGTATCGGTCGGGGACCCTACGAGCAGTACTTC.

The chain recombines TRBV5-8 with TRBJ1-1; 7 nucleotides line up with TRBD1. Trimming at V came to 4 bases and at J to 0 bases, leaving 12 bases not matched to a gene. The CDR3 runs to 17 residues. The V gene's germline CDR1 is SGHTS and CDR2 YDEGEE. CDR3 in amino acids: CASSPIRNRGLNTEAFF. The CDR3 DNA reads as TGTGCCAGCAGCCCGATTCGGAACAGGGGCTTGAACACTGAAGCTTTCTTT. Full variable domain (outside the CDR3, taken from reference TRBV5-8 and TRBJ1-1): EAGVTQSPTHLIKTRGQQATLRCSPISGHTSVYWYQQALGLGLQFLLWYDEGEERNRGNFPPRFSGRQFPNYSSELNVNALELEDSALYLCASSPIRNRGLNTEAFFGQGTRLTVV.

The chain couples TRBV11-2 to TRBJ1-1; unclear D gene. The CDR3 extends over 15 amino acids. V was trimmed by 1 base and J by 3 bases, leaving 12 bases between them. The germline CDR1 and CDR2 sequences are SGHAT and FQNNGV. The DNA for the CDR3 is TGTGCCAGCAGCTTAGTGATTGGGAGGGACACTGAAGCTTTCTTT. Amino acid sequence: CASSLVIGRDTEAFF.

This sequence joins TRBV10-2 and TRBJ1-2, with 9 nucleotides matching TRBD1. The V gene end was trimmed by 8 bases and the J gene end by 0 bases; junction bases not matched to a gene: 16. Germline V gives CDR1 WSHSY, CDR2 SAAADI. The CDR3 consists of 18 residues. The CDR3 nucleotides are TGCGCCAGCCTCGATCCGGGACAGGGCCCTGGAGCTAACTATGGCTACACCTTC. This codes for CASLDPGQGPGANYGYTF.

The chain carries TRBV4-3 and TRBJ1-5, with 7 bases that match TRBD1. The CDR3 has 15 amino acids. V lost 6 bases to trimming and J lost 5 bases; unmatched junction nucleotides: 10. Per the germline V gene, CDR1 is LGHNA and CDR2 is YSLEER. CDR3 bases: TGCGCCAGCAGTCAGGACACAGGGGTTTATCAGCCCCAGCATTTT. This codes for CASSQDTGVYQPQHF.

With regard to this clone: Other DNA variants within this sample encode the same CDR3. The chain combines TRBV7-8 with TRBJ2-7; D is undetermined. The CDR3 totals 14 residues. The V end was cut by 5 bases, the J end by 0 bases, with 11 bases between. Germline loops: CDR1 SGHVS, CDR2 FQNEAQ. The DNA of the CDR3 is TGTGCCAGCAGCCTTGCGTCAAGCTCCTACGAGCAGTACTTC. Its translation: CASSLASSSYEQYF.

CDR3 region: CASNLPGQGGTDTQYF. CDR3 DNA: TGTGCCAGCAATCTACCGGGACAGGGAGGAACAGATACGCAGTATTTT. J is TRBJ2-3 and V is TRBV6-6; 9 bases line up with TRBD1. The V gene end was trimmed by 7 bases and the J gene end by 3 bases; junction bases not matched to a gene: 11. Per germline, CDR1 MNHNY and CDR2 SVGAGI (reference sequence). The CDR3 loop spans 16 amino acids.

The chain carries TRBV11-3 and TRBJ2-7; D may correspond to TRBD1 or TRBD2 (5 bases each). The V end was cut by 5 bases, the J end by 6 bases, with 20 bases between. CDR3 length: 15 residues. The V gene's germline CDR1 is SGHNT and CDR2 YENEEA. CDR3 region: CASSPRGAVGGEQYF. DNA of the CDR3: TGTGCCAGCAGCCCCCGAGGGGCCGTTGGGGGCGAGCAGTACTTC.

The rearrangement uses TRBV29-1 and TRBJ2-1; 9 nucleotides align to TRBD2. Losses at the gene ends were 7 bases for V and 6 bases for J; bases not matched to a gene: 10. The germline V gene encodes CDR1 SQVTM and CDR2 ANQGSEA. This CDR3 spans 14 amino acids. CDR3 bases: TGCAGCGACCCCGGGACTAGCCGGCGCAATGAGCAGTTCTTC. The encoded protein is CSDPGTSRRNEQFF.

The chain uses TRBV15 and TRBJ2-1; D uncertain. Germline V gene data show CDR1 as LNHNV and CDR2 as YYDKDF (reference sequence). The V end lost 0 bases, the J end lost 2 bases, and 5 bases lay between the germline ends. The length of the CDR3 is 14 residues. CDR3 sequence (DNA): TGTGCCACCAGCAGAGAACGAGCCTACAATGAGCAGTTCTTC. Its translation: CATSRERAYNEQFF. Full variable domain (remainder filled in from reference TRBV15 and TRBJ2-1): DAMVIQNPRYQVTQFGKPVTLSCSQTLNHNVMYWYQQKSSQAPKLLFHYYDKDFNNEADTPDNFQSRRPNTSFCFLDIRSPGLGDTAMYLCATSRERAYNEQFFGPGTRLTVL.

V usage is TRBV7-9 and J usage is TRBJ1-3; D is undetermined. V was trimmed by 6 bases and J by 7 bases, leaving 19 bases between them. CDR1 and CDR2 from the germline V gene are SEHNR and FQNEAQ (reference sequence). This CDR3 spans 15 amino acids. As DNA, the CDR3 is TGTGCCAGCAGTTCTAAGTCCCATCTTCCTAACACCATATATTTT. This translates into CASSSKSHLPNTIYF.

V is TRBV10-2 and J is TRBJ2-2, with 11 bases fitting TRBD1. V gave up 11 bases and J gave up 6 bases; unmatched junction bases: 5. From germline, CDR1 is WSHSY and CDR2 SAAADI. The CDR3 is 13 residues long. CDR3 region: CAGRDRGAGELFF. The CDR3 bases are TGCGCCGGACGGGACAGGGGGGCCGGGGAGCTGTTTTTT.

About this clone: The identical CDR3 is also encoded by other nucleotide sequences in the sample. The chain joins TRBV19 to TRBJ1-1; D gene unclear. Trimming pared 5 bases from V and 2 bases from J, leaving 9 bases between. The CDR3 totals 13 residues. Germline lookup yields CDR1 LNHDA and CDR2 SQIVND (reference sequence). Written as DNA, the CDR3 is TGTGCCAGTAGTCTTGGACGCAACACTGAAGCTTTCTTT. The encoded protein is CASSLGRNTEAFF.

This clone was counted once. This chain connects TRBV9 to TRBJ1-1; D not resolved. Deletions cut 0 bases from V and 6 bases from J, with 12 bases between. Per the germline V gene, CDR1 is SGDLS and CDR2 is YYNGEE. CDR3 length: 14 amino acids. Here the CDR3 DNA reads TGTGCCAGCAGCGTAGCTGACGGGTACGCTGAAGCTTTCTTT. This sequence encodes CASSVADGYAEAFF.

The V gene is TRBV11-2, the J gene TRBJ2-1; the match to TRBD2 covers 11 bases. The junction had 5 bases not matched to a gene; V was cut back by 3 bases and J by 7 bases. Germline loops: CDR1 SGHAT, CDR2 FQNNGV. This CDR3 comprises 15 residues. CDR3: CASSLGVAGGNEQFF. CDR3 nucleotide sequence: TGTGCCAGCAGCTTGGGGGTAGCGGGAGGGAATGAGCAGTTCTTC.

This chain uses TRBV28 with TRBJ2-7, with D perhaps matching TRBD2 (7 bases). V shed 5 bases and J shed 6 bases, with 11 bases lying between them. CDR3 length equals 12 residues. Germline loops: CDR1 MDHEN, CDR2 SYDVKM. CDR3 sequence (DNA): TGTGCCAGCAGTCAAGGGGGGGGCGAGCAGTACTTC. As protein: CASSQGGGEQYF.

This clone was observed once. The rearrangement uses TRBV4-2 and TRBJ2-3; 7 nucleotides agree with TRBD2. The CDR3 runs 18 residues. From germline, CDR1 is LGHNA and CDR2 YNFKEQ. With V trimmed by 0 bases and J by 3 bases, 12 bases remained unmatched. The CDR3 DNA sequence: TGTGCCAGCAGCCAAGATCCGGGGCGCGGGAGCGGAACAGATACGCAGTATTTT. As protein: CASSQDPGRGSGTDTQYF.

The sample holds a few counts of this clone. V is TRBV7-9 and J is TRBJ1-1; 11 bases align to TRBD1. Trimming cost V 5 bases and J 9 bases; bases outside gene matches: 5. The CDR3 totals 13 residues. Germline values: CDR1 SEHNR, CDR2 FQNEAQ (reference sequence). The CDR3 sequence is CASSPGTGGKAFF. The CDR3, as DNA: TGTGCCAGCAGCCCCGGGACAGGGGGAAAAGCTTTCTTT.

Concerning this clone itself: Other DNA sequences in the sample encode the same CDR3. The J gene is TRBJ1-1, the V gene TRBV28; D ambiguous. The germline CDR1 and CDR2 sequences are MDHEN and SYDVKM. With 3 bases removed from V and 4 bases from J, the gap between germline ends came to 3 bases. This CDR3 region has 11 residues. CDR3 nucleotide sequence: TGTGCCAGCAGTTTCAGCACTGAAGCTTTCTTT. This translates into CASSFSTEAFF.

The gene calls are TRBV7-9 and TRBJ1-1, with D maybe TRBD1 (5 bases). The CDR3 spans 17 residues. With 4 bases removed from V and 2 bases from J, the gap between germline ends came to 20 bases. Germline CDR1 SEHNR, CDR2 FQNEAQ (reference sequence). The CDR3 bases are TGTGCCAGCAGCTCCCAACGCGAGGGGCGGGGAAACACTGAAGCTTTCTTT. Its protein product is CASSSQREGRGNTEAFF.

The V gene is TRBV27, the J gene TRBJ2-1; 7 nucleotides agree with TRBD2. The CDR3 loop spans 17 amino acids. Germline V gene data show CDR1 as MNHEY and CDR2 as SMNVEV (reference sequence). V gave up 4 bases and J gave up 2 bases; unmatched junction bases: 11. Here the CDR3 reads CASSSPEERGPYNEQFF. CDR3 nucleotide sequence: TGTGCCAGCAGTTCCCCCGAAGAGCGGGGCCCCTACAATGAGCAGTTCTTC.

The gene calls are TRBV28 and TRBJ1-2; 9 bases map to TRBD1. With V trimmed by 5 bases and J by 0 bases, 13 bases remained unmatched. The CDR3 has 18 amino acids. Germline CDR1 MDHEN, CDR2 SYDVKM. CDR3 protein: CASSPSAGTGLTNYGYTF. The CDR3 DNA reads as TGTGCCAGCAGTCCTTCCGCCGGGACAGGGTTGACTAACTATGGCTACACCTTC.

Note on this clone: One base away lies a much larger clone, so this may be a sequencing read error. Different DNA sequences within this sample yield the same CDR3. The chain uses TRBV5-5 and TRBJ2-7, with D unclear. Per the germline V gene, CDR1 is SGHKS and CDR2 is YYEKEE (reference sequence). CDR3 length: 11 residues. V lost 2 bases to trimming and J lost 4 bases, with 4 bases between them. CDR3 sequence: CASSFGYEQYF. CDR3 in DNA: TGTGCCAGCAGCTTTGGGTACGAGCAGTACTTC.